This TCR beta chain was identified during a study of blood T cell repertoires in COVID-19. Data came from immunoSEQ multiplex PCR; TCRdb stores just in-frame clones and leaves some out. Among 150,000 to 200,000 clones listed, over 90% were seen once. The CDR3 loop spans 16 amino acids. The V and J ends lost 2 bases and 3 bases, in that order; junction bases with no gene match: 6. The germline V gene has CDR1 LGHNA and CDR2 YNFKEQ. Sequences were obtained from peripheral blood. The receptor's source is a woman aged 60-75 years with COVID-19, enrolled during active disease. This sequence joins TRBV4-2 and TRBJ2-5; TRBD2 matches at 10 bases. This CDR3 is CASSQRLTSGEETQYF. DNA for the CDR3: TGTGCCAGCAGCCAAAGGTTAACTAGCGGGGAAGAGACCCAGTACTTC.